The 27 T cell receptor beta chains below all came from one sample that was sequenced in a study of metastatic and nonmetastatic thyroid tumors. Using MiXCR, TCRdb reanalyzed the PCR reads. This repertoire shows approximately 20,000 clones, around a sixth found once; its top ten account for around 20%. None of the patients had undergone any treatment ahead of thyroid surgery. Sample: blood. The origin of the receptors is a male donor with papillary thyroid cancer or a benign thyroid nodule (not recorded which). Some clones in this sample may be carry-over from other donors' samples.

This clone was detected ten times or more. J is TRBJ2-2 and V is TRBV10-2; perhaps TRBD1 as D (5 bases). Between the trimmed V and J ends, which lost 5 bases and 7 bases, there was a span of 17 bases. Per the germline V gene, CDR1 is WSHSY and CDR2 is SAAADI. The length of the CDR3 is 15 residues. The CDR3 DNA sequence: TGCGCCAGCAGTATACAGGTTATAGGCGGCGGGGAGCTGTTTTTT. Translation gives CASSIQVIGGGELFF.

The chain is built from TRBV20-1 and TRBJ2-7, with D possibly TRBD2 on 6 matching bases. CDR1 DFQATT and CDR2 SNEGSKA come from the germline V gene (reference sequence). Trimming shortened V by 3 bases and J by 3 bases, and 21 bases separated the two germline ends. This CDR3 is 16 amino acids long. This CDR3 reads CSARLVATGSYYEQYF. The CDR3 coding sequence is TGCAGTGCTAGGTTGGTGGCTACCGGGAGCTACTACGAGCAGTACTTC.

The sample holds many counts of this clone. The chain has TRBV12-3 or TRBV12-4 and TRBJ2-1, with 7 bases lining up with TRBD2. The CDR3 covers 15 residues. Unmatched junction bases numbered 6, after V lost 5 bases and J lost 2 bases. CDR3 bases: TGTGCCAGCAGTATCGCGGGAGTCCCCTACAATGAGCAGTTCTTC. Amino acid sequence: CASSIAGVPYNEQFF.

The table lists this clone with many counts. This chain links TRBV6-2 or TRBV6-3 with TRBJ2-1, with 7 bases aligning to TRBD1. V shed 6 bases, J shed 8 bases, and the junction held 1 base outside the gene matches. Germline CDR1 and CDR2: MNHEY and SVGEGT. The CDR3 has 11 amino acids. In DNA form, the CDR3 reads TGTGCCAGCAGGACAGGGCATGAGCAGTTCTTC. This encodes CASRTGHEQFF.

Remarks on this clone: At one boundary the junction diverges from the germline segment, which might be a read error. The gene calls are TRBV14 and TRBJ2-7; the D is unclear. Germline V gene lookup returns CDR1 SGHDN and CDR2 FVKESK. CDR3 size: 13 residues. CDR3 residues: CASSQERFDENYF. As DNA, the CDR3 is TGTGCGAGCAGCCAAGAGAGGTTTGACGAGAACTACTTC. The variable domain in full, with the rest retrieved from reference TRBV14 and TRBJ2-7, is EAGVTQFPSHSVIEKGQTVTLRCDPISGHDNLYWYRRVMGKEIKFLLHFVKESKQDESGMPNNRFLAERTGGTYSTLKVQPAELEDSGVYFCASSQERFDENYFGPGTRLTVT.

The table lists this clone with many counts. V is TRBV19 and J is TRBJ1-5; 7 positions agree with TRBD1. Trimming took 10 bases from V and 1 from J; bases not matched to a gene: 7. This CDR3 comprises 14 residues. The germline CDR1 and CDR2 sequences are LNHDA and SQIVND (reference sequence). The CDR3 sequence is CATTDRRSNQPQHF. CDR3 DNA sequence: TGTGCCACCACGGACAGGAGGAGCAATCAGCCCCAGCATTTT.

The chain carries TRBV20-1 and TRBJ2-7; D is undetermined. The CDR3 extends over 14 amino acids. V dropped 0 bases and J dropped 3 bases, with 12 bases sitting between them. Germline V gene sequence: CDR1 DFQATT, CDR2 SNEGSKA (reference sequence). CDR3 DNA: TGCAGTGCTAGAGATGTGGAAGGGATCTACGAGCAGTACTTC. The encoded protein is CSARDVEGIYEQYF.

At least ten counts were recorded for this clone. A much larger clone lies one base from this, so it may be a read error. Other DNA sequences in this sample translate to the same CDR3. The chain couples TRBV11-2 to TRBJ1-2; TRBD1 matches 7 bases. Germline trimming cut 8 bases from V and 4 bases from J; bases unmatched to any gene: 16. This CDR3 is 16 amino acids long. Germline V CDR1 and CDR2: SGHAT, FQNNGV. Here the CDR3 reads CASPGGRNVIGYGYTF. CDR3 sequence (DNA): TGTGCCAGCCCAGGGGGGCGGAATGTCATCGGCTATGGCTACACCTTC.

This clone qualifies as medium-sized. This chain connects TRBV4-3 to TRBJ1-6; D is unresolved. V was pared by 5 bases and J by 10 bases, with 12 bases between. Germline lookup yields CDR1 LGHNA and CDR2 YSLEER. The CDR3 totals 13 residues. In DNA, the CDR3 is TGCGCCAGCAGCTCCTCGAGGGAGTCACCCCTCCACTTT. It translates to CASSSSRESPLHF.

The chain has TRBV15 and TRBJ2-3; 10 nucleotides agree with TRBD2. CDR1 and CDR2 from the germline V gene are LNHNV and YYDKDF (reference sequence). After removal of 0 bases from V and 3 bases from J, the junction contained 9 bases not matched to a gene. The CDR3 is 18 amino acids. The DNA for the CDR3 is TGTGCCACCAGCAGAGATACGCTAGCGGGAGCTGGAACAGATACGCAGTATTTT. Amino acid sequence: CATSRDTLAGAGTDTQYF.

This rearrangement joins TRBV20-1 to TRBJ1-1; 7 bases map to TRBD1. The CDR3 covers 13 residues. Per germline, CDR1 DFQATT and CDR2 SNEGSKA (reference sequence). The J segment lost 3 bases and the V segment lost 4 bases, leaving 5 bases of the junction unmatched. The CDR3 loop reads CSATTGIYTEAFF. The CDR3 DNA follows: TGCAGTGCTACGACAGGGATTTACACTGAAGCTTTCTTT.

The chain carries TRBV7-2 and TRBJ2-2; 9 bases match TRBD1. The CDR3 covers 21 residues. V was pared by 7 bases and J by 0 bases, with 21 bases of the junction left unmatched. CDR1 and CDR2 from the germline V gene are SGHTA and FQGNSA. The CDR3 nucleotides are TGTGCCAGCATCAACCTATCCGGGACAGGGAGGACCCCAACGAACACCGGGGAGCTGTTTTTT. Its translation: CASINLSGTGRTPTNTGELFF.

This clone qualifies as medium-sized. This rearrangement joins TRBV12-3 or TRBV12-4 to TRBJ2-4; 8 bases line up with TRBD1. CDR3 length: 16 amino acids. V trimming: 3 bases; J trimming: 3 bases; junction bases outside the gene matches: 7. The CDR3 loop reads CASSFSDRVFKNIQYF. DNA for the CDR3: TGTGCCAGCAGTTTCTCGGACAGGGTTTTCAAAAACATTCAGTACTTC.

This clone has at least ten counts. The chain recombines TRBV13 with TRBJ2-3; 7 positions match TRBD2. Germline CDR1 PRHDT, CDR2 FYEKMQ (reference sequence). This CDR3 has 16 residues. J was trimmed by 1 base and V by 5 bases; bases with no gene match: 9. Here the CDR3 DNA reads TGTGCCAGCAGCACCCACCGGGGGGTCGGCACAGATACGCAGTATTTT. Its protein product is CASSTHRGVGTDTQYF.

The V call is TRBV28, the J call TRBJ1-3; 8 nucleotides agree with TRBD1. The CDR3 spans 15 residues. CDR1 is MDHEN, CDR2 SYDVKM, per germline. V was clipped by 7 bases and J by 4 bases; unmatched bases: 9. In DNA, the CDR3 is TGTGCCAGCATCCGTTGGACAGGGCCAGGAAACACCATATATTTT. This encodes CASIRWTGPGNTIYF. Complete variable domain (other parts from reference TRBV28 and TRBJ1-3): DVKVTQSSRYLVKRTGEKVFLECVQDMDHENMFWYRQDPGLGLRLIYFSYDVKMKEKGDIPEGYSVSREKKERFSLILESASTNQTSMYLCASIRWTGPGNTIYFGEGSWLTVV.

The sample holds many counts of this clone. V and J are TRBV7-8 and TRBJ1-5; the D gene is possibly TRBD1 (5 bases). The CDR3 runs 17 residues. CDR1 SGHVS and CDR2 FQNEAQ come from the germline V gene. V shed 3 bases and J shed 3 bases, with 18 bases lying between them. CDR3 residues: CASSLRAPTELNQPQHF. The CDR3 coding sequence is TGTGCCAGCAGCTTGAGAGCTCCGACAGAACTCAATCAGCCCCAGCATTTT. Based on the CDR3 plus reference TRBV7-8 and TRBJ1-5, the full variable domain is GAGVSQSPRYKVAKRGQDVALRCDPISGHVSLFWYQQALGQGPEFLTYFQNEAQLDKSGLPSDRFFAERPEGSVSTLKIQRTQQEDSAVYLCASSLRAPTELNQPQHFGDGTRLSIL.

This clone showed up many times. DNA for the CDR3: TGTGCCACCTCCCCTTTCCGTCACGGGAGCAATCAGCCCCAGCATTTT. Residues: CATSPFRHGSNQPQHF. V gene TRBV6-1 combines with J gene TRBJ1-5; D gene unclear. The CDR3 is 16 amino acids. Germline CDR1 is MNHNS and CDR2 is SASEGT. V shed 10 bases and J shed 1 base, with 20 bases lying between them.

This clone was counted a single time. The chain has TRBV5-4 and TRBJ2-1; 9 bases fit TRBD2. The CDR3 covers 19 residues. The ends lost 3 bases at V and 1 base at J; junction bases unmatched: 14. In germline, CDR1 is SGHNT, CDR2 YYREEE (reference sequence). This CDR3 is CASSWVLYSGSSSYNEQFF. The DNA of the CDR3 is TGTGCCAGCAGCTGGGTTCTATATAGCGGGAGTTCTTCCTACAATGAGCAGTTCTTC.

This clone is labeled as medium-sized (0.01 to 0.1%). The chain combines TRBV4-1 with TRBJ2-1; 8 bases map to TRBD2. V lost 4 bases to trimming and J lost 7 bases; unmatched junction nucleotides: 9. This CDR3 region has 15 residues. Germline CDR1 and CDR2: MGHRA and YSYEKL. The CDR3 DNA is TGCGCCAGCAGCCCCGGACTAGCAGTTAGGAATGAGCAGTTCTTC. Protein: CASSPGLAVRNEQFF.

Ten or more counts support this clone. CDR3 coding DNA: TGTGCCCAACAACCAGGGGAGAGAGAGACCCAGTACTTC. This sequence encodes CAQQPGERETQYF. V gene TRBV30 combines with J gene TRBJ2-5, with TRBD1 as a possible D gene (6 bases). This CDR3 comprises 13 residues. V was trimmed by 8 bases and J by 4 bases, leaving 17 bases between them. Germline V gene lookup returns CDR1 GTSNPN and CDR2 SVGIG (reference sequence).

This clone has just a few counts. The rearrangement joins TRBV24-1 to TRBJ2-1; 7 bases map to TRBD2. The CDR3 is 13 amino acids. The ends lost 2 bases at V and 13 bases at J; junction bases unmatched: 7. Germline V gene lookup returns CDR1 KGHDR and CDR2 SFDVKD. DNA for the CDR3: TGTGCCACCAGTGATTCAGCACTAGCGTATCAGTTCTTC. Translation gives CATSDSALAYQFF.

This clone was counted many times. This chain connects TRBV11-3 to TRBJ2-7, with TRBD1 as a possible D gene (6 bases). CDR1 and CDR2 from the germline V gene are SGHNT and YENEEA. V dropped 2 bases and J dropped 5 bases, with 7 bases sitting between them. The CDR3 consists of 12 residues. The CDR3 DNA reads TGTGCCAGCAGCTTAACAGGGAACGAGCAGTACTTC. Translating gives CASSLTGNEQYF.

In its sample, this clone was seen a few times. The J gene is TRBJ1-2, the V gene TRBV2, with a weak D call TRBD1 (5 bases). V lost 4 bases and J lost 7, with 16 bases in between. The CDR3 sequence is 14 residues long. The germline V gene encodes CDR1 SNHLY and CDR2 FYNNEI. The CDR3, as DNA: TGTGCCAGCAGTGTCGGGACCGGGTCAGCTGGCTACACCTTC. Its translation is CASSVGTGSAGYTF.

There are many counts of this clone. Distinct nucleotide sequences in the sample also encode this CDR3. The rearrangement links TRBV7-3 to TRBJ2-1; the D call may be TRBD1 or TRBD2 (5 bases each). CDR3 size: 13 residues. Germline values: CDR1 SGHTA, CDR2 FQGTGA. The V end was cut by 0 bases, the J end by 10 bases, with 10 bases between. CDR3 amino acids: CASSLTGRQEQFF. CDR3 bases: TGTGCCAGCAGCTTAACGGGACGGCAAGAGCAGTTCTTC.

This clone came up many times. CDR3 DNA: TGTGCCAGCAGCTTATGGTCCCACACCGGGGAGCTGTTTTTT. Residues: CASSLWSHTGELFF. The chain combines TRBV5-6 with TRBJ2-2; D call uncertain. The CDR3 sequence is 14 residues long. CDR1 SGHDT and CDR2 YYEEEE come from the germline V gene. The V and J ends lost 2 bases and 3 bases respectively, with 8 bases between them.

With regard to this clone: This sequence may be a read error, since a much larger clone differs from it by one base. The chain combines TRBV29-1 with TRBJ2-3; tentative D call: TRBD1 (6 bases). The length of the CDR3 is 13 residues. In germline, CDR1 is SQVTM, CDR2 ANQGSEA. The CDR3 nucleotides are TGCAGCGGGGGAGAGTGGGACACAAATACGCAGTATTTT. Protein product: CSGGEWDTNTQYF.

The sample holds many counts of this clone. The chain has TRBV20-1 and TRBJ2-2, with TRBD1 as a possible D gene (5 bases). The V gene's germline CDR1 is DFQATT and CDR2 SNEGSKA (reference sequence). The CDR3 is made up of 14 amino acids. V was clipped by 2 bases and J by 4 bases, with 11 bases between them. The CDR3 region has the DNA TGCAGTGCTAGAAGACAGTCTGCCACCGGGGAGCTGTTTTTT. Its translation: CSARRQSATGELFF.